The 32 T cell receptor beta chains reported below all come from one sample, sequenced in a study of identical twins. TCRdb re-derived calls from the 5' RACE reads in MiXCR, one entry per CDR3 protein. Of around 250,000 distinct CDR3 sequences listed, roughly 8.7% are singletons. The same data also contributed to another study, on yellow fever vaccine responses in identical twins.

The sequenced sample consisted of CD8+ T cells sorted from blood. These receptors were obtained from a woman under 30 in good health.

This clonotype was seen at least ten times. The chain joins TRBV20-1 to TRBJ2-1; TRBD1 matches at 7 bases. This CDR3 region has 13 residues. Germline CDR1 reads DFQATT; CDR2 reads SNEGSKA (reference sequence). Germline trimming cut 1 base from V and 8 bases from J; bases unmatched to any gene: 5. The chain's CDR3 is CSARVGTEDEQFF. The CDR3 DNA is TGCAGTGCTAGAGTGGGGACAGAGGATGAGCAGTTCTTC.

This clonotype has just a few counts. In DNA form, the CDR3 reads TGTGCCAGCAGCCCTGGACTAGCGGGAGAGGTTTTCAATGAGCAGTTCTTC. This gives the protein CASSPGLAGEVFNEQFF. This chain uses TRBV7-6 with TRBJ2-1; 13 nucleotides align to TRBD2. Trimming removed 5 bases from V and 6 bases from J; junction bases left unmatched: 10. This CDR3 contains 17 residues. Germline-derived CDR1 and CDR2 are SGHVS and FNYEAQ.

V gene TRBV2 combines with J gene TRBJ2-3, with D perhaps being TRBD1 or TRBD2 (5 bases each). The CDR3 runs to 13 residues. The V end was cut by 7 bases, the J end by 2 bases, with 10 bases between. CDR1 and CDR2 from the germline V gene are SNHLY and FYNNEI. CDR3 DNA: TGTGCCAGCAACGAGGGGAACACAGATACGCAGTATTTT. It encodes CASNEGNTDTQYF.

The CDR3 is CASSGGLAGYNEQFF. Here the CDR3 DNA reads TGTGCCAGCAGTGGGGGACTAGCGGGGTACAATGAGCAGTTCTTC. J is TRBJ2-1 and V is TRBV25-1; 13 bases are shared with TRBD2. The CDR3 sequence is 15 residues long. V shed 4 bases and J 4 bases; nucleotides not matched to a gene: 1. Germline V CDR1 and CDR2: MGHDK, SYGVNS.

V is TRBV7-2 and J is TRBJ2-2; D is unresolved. Trimming took 6 bases from V and 0 from J, leaving 11 bases between them. The germline CDR1 and CDR2 sequences are SGHTA and FQGNSA. CDR3 size: 15 residues. The CDR3 DNA reads as TGTGCCAGCAGTGACAAGACCCCGAACACCGGGGAGCTGTTTTTT. It yields the protein CASSDKTPNTGELFF.

This rearrangement joins TRBV25-1 to TRBJ2-7; D is perhaps TRBD2 (6 bases). Germline values: CDR1 MGHDK, CDR2 SYGVNS. Trimming left V 4 bases short and J 3 bases short, with 22 bases between. This CDR3 region has 17 residues. This CDR3 reads CASSGGTLNPTYYEQYF. CDR3 in DNA: TGTGCCAGCAGTGGGGGGACTCTGAACCCGACCTACTACGAGCAGTACTTC.

This clonotype was seen more than once but under ten times. The chain uses TRBV19 and TRBJ2-5; no clear D gene. Germline V gives CDR1 LNHDA, CDR2 SQIVND (reference sequence). CDR3 length equals 13 residues. V lost 6 bases and J lost 0, with 8 bases in between. CDR3 amino acids: CASRGSYQETQYF. DNA for the CDR3: TGTGCCAGTAGGGGGTCGTACCAAGAGACCCAGTACTTC.

This clonotype was recorded at least ten times. The genes are TRBV12-3 or TRBV12-4 and TRBJ2-1; the match to TRBD2 covers 9 bases. CDR3 length: 15 residues. V gave up 3 bases and J gave up 5 bases; unmatched junction bases: 5. The CDR3 spells CASSLLGGGDNEQFF. CDR3 DNA sequence: TGTGCCAGCAGTTTGTTAGGCGGGGGGGACAATGAGCAGTTCTTC.

The CDR3 sequence: CASSLDRGTRYEQYF. The CDR3 DNA is TGTGCCAGCAGTTTAGATAGGGGGACACGGTACGAGCAGTACTTC. The rearrangement uses TRBV27 and TRBJ2-7; tentatively, D is TRBD1 (6 bases). The V gene lost 2 bases and the J gene lost 4 bases, with 15 bases spanning the gap. The V gene's germline CDR1 is MNHEY and CDR2 SMNVEV (reference sequence). This CDR3 comprises 15 residues.

The V and J genes are TRBV9 and TRBJ2-7, with a possible D match to TRBD1 (6 bases). Germline lookup yields CDR1 SGDLS and CDR2 YYNGEE. The V end lost 4 bases, the J end lost 3 bases, and 23 bases lay between the germline ends. CDR3 length: 17 residues. The CDR3 DNA follows: TGTGCCAGCAGCCCTAGGGGCAGGGGCCCAAAGGACTACGAGCAGTACTTC. Its translation: CASSPRGRGPKDYEQYF.

Ten or more counts support this clonotype. J is TRBJ1-2 and V is TRBV12-3 or TRBV12-4, with 12 positions matching TRBD1. After removal of 5 bases from V and 6 bases from J, the junction contained 4 bases not matched to a gene. The CDR3 loop spans 14 amino acids. The CDR3 loop reads CASSHGTGGDGYTF. The CDR3 DNA sequence: TGTGCCAGCAGTCATGGGACAGGGGGCGATGGCTACACCTTC.

This clonotype has a count of ten or more. The V and J genes are TRBV9 and TRBJ2-7; weak D call: TRBD2 (5 bases). Looked up from germline, CDR1 is SGDLS and CDR2 is YYNGEE. With 3 bases removed from V and 2 bases from J, the gap between germline ends came to 6 bases. The CDR3 length is 12 residues. CDR3 residues: CASSGETYEQYF. CDR3 nucleotide sequence: TGTGCCAGCAGCGGGGAGACCTACGAGCAGTACTTC.

This clonotype has a count of ten or more. This chain connects TRBV7-8 to TRBJ1-3; a weak D match, TRBD1 (5 bases). Deletions cut 1 base from V and 0 bases from J, with 7 bases between. This CDR3 contains 15 residues. CDR1 and CDR2 from the germline V gene are SGHVS and FQNEAQ. The CDR3 spells CASSLGQSSGNTIYF. As DNA, the CDR3 is TGTGCCAGCAGCTTAGGACAGAGCTCTGGAAACACCATATATTTT.

This clonotype was detected many times. This chain uses TRBV6-2 or TRBV6-3 with TRBJ2-1; 8 nucleotides match TRBD2. Per the germline V gene, CDR1 is MNHEY and CDR2 is SVGEGT. CDR3 length: 17 amino acids. V gave up 2 bases and J gave up 0 bases; unmatched junction bases: 6. As DNA, the CDR3 is TGTGCCAGCAGTTACGTCCGGGGGGGACTCTCCTACAATGAGCAGTTCTTC. Protein sequence: CASSYVRGGLSYNEQFF.

The chain recombines TRBV12-3 or TRBV12-4 with TRBJ1-1, with D perhaps TRBD1 (6 bases). Deletions cut 8 bases from V and 1 base from J, with 11 bases between. The CDR3 sequence is 13 residues long. CDR3 region: CASGGTRNTEAFF. The CDR3 DNA reads TGTGCCAGCGGGGGGACAAGGAACACTGAAGCTTTCTTT.

This clonotype was seen more than once but under ten times. The V call is TRBV10-3, the J call TRBJ1-1, with 10 nucleotides matching TRBD1. The CDR3 spans 12 residues. Germline CDR1 is ENHRY and CDR2 is SYGVKD. V was pared by 8 bases and J by 3 bases, with 0 bases of the junction left unmatched. CDR3 protein: CAIGTGDTEAFF. In nucleotides, the CDR3 is TGTGCCATCGGGACAGGGGACACTGAAGCTTTCTTT.

This clonotype was counted many times. The chain joins TRBV27 to TRBJ2-1; 8 bases are shared with TRBD2. V lost 6 bases and J lost 10; bases outside the gene matches: 14. The CDR3 has 15 residues. Germline V gene sequence: CDR1 MNHEY, CDR2 SMNVEV (reference sequence). The DNA of the CDR3 is TGTGCCAGCAGCCGTAGCGGGAAGGGGGTATGGGAGCAGTTCTTC. As protein: CASSRSGKGVWEQFF.

There are many counts of this clonotype. The V and J genes are TRBV5-1 and TRBJ2-1; TRBD1 aligns across 7 bases. Trimming cost V 2 bases and J 2 bases; bases outside gene matches: 7. CDR1 and CDR2 (germline): SGHRS, YFSETQ. This CDR3 is built from 16 residues. The CDR3 sequence is CASSFSGGVPYNEQFF. Here the CDR3 DNA reads TGCGCCAGCAGCTTCTCAGGGGGTGTCCCCTACAATGAGCAGTTCTTC.

The chain recombines TRBV10-3 with TRBJ2-2, with 14 bases matching TRBD2. The CDR3 loop spans 20 amino acids. The J segment lost 0 bases and the V segment lost 2 bases, leaving 8 bases of the junction unmatched. CDR1 and CDR2 from the germline V gene are ENHRY and SYGVKD. The CDR3 sequence: CAISELPGTSGGSNTGELFF. As DNA, the CDR3 is TGTGCCATCAGTGAGCTCCCCGGGACTAGCGGGGGCTCGAACACCGGGGAGCTGTTTTTT.

With respect to this clonotype: The junction shows a germline mismatch at one end, possibly a read error. This rearrangement joins TRBV4-1 to TRBJ2-3, with 14 nucleotides matching TRBD2. In germline, CDR1 is MGHRA, CDR2 YSYEKL. The CDR3 contains 18 residues. CDR3: CARSQAPGLAGDTDTQYF. CDR3 DNA sequence: TGCGCCAGAAGCCAAGCGCCGGGACTAGCGGGAGATACAGATACGCAGTATTTT.

The V call is TRBV29-1, the J call TRBJ2-5; D is uncertain. In germline, CDR1 is SQVTM, CDR2 ANQGSEA. The CDR3 consists of 13 residues. V dropped 6 bases and J dropped 1 base, with 12 bases sitting between them. The CDR3 reads CSVDEGPQETQYF. Here the CDR3 DNA reads TGCAGCGTCGACGAAGGGCCCCAAGAGACCCAGTACTTC.

This clonotype was counted at least ten times. The rearrangement uses TRBV15 and TRBJ2-1, with 10 bases identical to TRBD2. Looked up from germline, CDR1 is LNHNV and CDR2 is YYDKDF (reference sequence). The CDR3 contains 16 residues. V lost 1 base to trimming and J lost 8 bases; unmatched junction nucleotides: 8. The CDR3 DNA is TGTGCCACCAGCAGAGTCGGTCTAGCGGGAGTGGATGAGCAGTTCTTC. As protein: CATSRVGLAGVDEQFF.

This clonotype was seen more than once but under ten times. The chain recombines TRBV15 with TRBJ2-7; D may be TRBD1 (5 bases). Germline CDR1 LNHNV, CDR2 YYDKDF (reference sequence). The CDR3 has 12 amino acids. Trimming stripped 8 bases from V and 5 bases from J, with 13 bases between. CDR3 DNA: TGTGCCACCGCTAGGGAAGGGGACGAGCAGTACTTC. This gives the protein CATAREGDEQYF. Filled out from reference TRBV15 and TRBJ2-7, the complete variable domain reads DAMVIQNPRYQVTQFGKPVTLSCSQTLNHNVMYWYQQKSSQAPKLLFHYYDKDFNNEADTPDNFQSRRPNTSFCFLDIRSPGLGDTAMYLCATAREGDEQYFGPGTRLTVT.

This clonotype was observed a handful of times. The genes are TRBV6-2 or TRBV6-3 and TRBJ2-1; 7 nucleotides line up with TRBD1. Germline CDR1 reads MNHEY; CDR2 reads SVGEGT. V dropped 5 bases and J dropped 4; count of bases not matched to a gene: 5. CDR3 length: 14 residues. The CDR3: CASSTRQGYNEQFF. The CDR3 DNA sequence: TGTGCCAGCAGTACTCGACAGGGTTACAATGAGCAGTTCTTC.

The V and J genes are TRBV6-5 and TRBJ2-3; D possibly corresponds to TRBD2 (6 bases). Trimming took off 0 bases at V and 0 bases at J, with 13 bases between the two ends. Per germline, CDR1 MNHEY and CDR2 SVGAGI. The CDR3 extends over 17 amino acids. CDR3 sequence (DNA): TGTGCCAGCAGTTACTCCCTGGGGAGCGGGAGCACAGATACGCAGTATTTT. The encoded protein is CASSYSLGSGSTDTQYF.

The genes are TRBV20-1 and TRBJ2-7; D is possibly TRBD1 (7 bases). Germline V gene lookup returns CDR1 DFQATT and CDR2 SNEGSKA (reference sequence). Trimming took 7 bases from V and 4 from J, leaving 17 bases between them. The CDR3 is made up of 13 amino acids. CDR3 sequence: CSGRDSGDYEQYF. CDR3 coding DNA: TGCAGTGGGAGGGACAGTGGAGATTACGAGCAGTACTTC.

This clonotype appeared a few times. V and J are TRBV10-2 and TRBJ2-7; the match to TRBD2 covers 8 bases. CDR1 and CDR2 from the germline V gene are WSHSY and SAAADI. The CDR3 spans 14 residues. V was pared by 2 bases and J by 4 bases, with 4 bases of the junction left unmatched. CDR3 region: CASSERGLVYEQYF. In DNA form, the CDR3 reads TGCGCCAGCAGTGAGAGGGGACTAGTGTACGAGCAGTACTTC.

This clonotype was detected only a few times. The CDR3 coding sequence is TGTGCCAGCAGACGGGACGGAGGCTCCTACAATGAGCAGTTCTTC. It is translated as CASRRDGGSYNEQFF. This rearrangement joins TRBV14 to TRBJ2-1, with D possibly being TRBD1 or TRBD2 (5 bases each). The V gene lost 6 bases and the J gene lost 0 bases, with 12 bases spanning the gap. The CDR3 is 15 residues long. CDR1 SGHDN and CDR2 FVKESK come from the germline V gene.

This clonotype was counted a few times. The J gene is TRBJ1-4, the V gene TRBV15; D gene uncertain. This CDR3 has 16 amino acids. Looked up from germline, CDR1 is LNHNV and CDR2 is YYDKDF (reference sequence). V dropped 5 bases and J dropped 7 bases, with 20 bases sitting between them. The CDR3 DNA follows: TGTGCCACCAGCCCTACGCCGGGGTCCCCAGGTGAAAAACTGTTTTTT. It translates to CATSPTPGSPGEKLFF.

This clonotype was found many times. The CDR3 DNA is TGTGCCAGCAGCCAAGAGATAGCGGAAATCTCCTACAATGAGCAGTTCTTC. It is translated as CASSQEIAEISYNEQFF. The chain is built from TRBV3-1 and TRBJ2-1; TRBD2 is a possible D gene (6 bases). The CDR3 is 17 residues long. The V gene's germline CDR1 is LGHDT and CDR2 YNNKEL (reference sequence). The germline V and J ends were trimmed by 0 bases and 0 bases, with 12 bases remaining between them.

This clonotype was observed at least ten times. The chain's CDR3 is CASSAPGQGFINEQFF. The CDR3 bases are TGTGCCAGCAGCGCACCGGGACAGGGGTTTATCAATGAGCAGTTCTTC. This chain links TRBV21-1 with TRBJ2-1; TRBD1, the table's D call, was not compared with the DNA. TRBV21-1 counts as a pseudogene. The CDR3 spans 16 residues.

This clonotype was counted many times. The chain links TRBV12-3 or TRBV12-4 to TRBJ2-3; D possibly corresponds to TRBD2 (6 bases). The CDR3 has 15 amino acids. V lost 1 base and J lost 2, with 10 bases in between. CDR3 amino acids: CASSLGGATTDTQYF. CDR3 bases: TGTGCCAGCAGTTTAGGCGGGGCAACCACAGATACGCAGTATTTT.